The TCR beta chain described here comes from a study of tumor-infiltrating lymphocytes in localized non-small cell lung cancer. Libraries were prepared by immunoSEQ multiplex PCR; TCRdb keeps only in-frame clonotypes and omits some of them. The sample shows 12,000 to 15,000 clones, roughly 79% of them seen only once. The sequence derives from a human donor with non-small cell lung cancer. The sequencing sample was made of lung tumor tissue.

CDR3 in DNA: TGCAGTGATATGACTGGGGGATATGGCTACACCTTC. Protein sequence: CSDMTGGYGYTF. This chain links TRBV29-1 with TRBJ1-2; D perhaps matches TRBD1 (5 bases). The CDR3 contains 12 residues. Germline CDR1 SQVTM, CDR2 ANQGSEA.